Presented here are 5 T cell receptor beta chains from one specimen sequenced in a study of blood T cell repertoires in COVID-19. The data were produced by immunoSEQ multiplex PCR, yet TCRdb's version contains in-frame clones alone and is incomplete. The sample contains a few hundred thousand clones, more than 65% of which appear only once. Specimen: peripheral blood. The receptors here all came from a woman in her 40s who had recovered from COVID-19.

The CDR3 here is CAISGNRQETQYF. CDR3 in DNA: TGTGCCATCAGTGGGAACAGACAAGAGACCCAGTACTTC. This chain uses TRBV10-3 with TRBJ2-5, with D uncertain. CDR3 length: 13 residues. V was pared by 4 bases and J by 2 bases, with 8 bases between. Germline CDR1 and CDR2: ENHRY and SYGVKD.

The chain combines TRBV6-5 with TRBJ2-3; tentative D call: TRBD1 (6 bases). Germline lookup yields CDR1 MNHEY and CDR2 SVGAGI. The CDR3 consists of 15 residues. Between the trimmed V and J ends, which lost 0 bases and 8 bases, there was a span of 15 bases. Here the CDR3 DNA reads TGTGCCAGCAGTTACTCGAGAGGGGGAGACGGTACGCAGTATTTT. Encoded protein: CASSYSRGGDGTQYF.

The CDR3 region is CASYSEDRVGTEAFF. CDR3 in DNA: TGTGCCAGCTACTCCGAAGACAGGGTTGGCACTGAAGCTTTCTTT. The V and J genes are TRBV18 and TRBJ1-1; 7 nucleotides agree with TRBD1. The CDR3 contains 15 residues. Germline V gives CDR1 KGHSH, CDR2 LQKENI. The junction had 12 bases not matched to a gene; V was cut back by 7 bases and J by 4 bases.

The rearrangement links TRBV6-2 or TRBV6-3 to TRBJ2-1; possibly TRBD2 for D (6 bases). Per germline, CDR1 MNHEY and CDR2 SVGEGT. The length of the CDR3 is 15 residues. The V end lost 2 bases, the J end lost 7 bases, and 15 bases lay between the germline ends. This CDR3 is CASSYRPGVPNEQFF. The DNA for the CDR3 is TGTGCCAGCAGTTACCGGCCGGGGGTTCCGAATGAGCAGTTCTTC.

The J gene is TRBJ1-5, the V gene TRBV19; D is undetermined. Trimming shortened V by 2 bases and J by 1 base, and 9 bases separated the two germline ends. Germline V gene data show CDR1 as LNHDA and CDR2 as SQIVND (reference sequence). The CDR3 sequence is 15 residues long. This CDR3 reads CASSITAQSNQPQHF. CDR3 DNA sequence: TGTGCCAGTAGTATAACAGCCCAGAGCAATCAGCCCCAGCATTTT.